This is a list of T cell receptor beta chains from one sample in a study of PD-1 blockade in classical Hodgkin lymphoma. Clones were sequenced by immunoSEQ multiplex PCR, and TCRdb holds only the in-frame ones, with some missing. The table lists 100,000 to 120,000 clones, 80% to 90% of them singletons, with about 20% in the top ten. The starting material was peripheral blood mononuclear cells (PBMCs), obtained before the second cycle of nivolumab. These receptor sequences come from a human donor with classical Hodgkin lymphoma. Both conserved end residues are part of each CDR3. D genes are given only for firm matches. Clone size appears in some rows only: once, few, many, or a class for an expanded clone.

TRBV15	TRBD1	.	TRBJ1-3	TGTGCCACCAGCAGAGACGTGGGACAGCCGCTCTCTGGAAACACCATATATTTT	CATSRDVGQPLSGNTIYF
TRBV2	.	.	TRBJ1-5	TGTGCCAGCAGTGAAGCAGGGAGTTTCAATCAGCCCCAGCATTTT	CASSEAGSFNQPQHF
TRBV7-9	.	.	TRBJ2-5	TGTGCCAGCAGCTTAAATGTGGAGACCCAGTACTTC	CASSLNVETQYF
TRBV18	.	.	TRBJ2-7	TGTGCCAGCTCACCAAGGTTAGACAGCTCCTACGAGCAGTACTTC	CASSPRLDSSYEQYF
TRBV7-2	.	.	TRBJ2-1	TGTGCCAGCAGCTACGTGGCCCTAGGGTCCTACAATGAGCAGTTCTTC	CASSYVALGSYNEQFF
TRBV9	.	.	TRBJ2-3	TGTGCCAGCAGCGTTAGAGTGTTGGGGGCAGATACGCAGTATTTT	CASSVRVLGADTQYF
TRBV7-7	.	.	TRBJ2-5	TGTGCTAGCAGCTTAAACGCGGGGCAGCAAGAGACCCAGTACTTC	CASSLNAGQQETQYF
TRBV5-6	.	once	TRBJ2-5	TGTGCCAGCAGTTTAGGACCGGGAGAGACCCAGTACTTC	CASSLGPGETQYF
TRBV4-1	TRBD2	once	TRBJ2-7	TGCGCCAGCAGCCAAGAAAACCGGCGCAAGCGGGAGGACTCCTACGAGCAGTACTTC	CASSQENRRKREDSYEQYF
TRBV28	.	.	TRBJ1-5	TGTGCCAGCGGCTGGGGGGCACGCCAGCCCCAGCATTTT	CASGWGARQPQHF
TRBV5-1	TRBD2	.	TRBJ2-7	TGCGCCAGCAGCTCCCTAGCGGGAGATCACTACGAGCAGTACTTC	CASSSLAGDHYEQYF
TRBV28	.	.	TRBJ2-7	TGTGCCAGCAGTCCTCTAGGAGGGGGAAACTTATACGAGCAGTACTTC	CASSPLGGGNLYEQYF
TRBV11-2	.	.	TRBJ1-5	TGTGCCAGCAGCCCCCTACAGGGTAGCAATCAGCCCCAGCATTTT	CASSPLQGSNQPQHF
TRBV2	.	.	TRBJ2-3	TGTGCCACTCGGACCCCGGATACGCAGTATTTT	CATRTPDTQYF
TRBV5-6	.	once	TRBJ1-4	TGTGCCAGCAGCTTGACCCCGACAGTAACTAATGAAAAACTGTTTTTT	CASSLTPTVTNEKLFF
TRBV19	.	.	TRBJ1-1	TGTGCCAGTAGCCGCCTACAAAAGAACACTGAAGCTTTCTTT	CASSRLQKNTEAFF
TRBV6-4	.	.	TRBJ1-2	TGTGCCAGCAGTCTTAATCGAGAGGTCGGTAGCTACACCTTC	CASSLNREVGSYTF
TRBV29-1	.	.	TRBJ2-6	TGCAGCGCCCGAGGGCCTGGGGCCAACGTCCTGACTTTC	CSARGPGANVLTF
TRBV28	.	.	TRBJ1-2	TGTGCCAGCAGCCCCTTCTTGGGGATACACGGCTACACCTTC	CASSPFLGIHGYTF
TRBV6-1	TRBD2	.	TRBJ2-1	TGTGCCAGTAGGACTAGTAACGCCTACAATGAGCAGTTCTTC	CASRTSNAYNEQFF
TRBV30	TRBD1	.	TRBJ1-2	TGTGCCTGGAGATTGACAGGGGGTTCGGCTAACTATGGCTACACCTTC	CAWRLTGGSANYGYTF
TRBV7-2	TRBD2	.	TRBJ2-1	TGTGCCAGCAGCCGGACTAGCGGGCCTTACAATGAGCAGTTCTTC	CASSRTSGPYNEQFF
TRBV5-1	.	.	TRBJ2-1	TGCGCCAGCAGCTTGGTCGCCGGGACCTCCTACAATGAGCAGTTCTTC	CASSLVAGTSYNEQFF
TRBV29-1	.	.	TRBJ1-1	TGCAGCGTCGGGAACACTGAAGCTTTCTTT	CSVGNTEAFF
TRBV10-1	.	once	TRBJ2-7	TGCGCCAGCCGTAATAGCACTTCCTACGAGCAGTACTTC	CASRNSTSYEQYF
TRBV2	.	.	TRBJ1-3	TGTGCCAGCAGCGGAGCTAATTTGGACGGCTTCTCTGGAAACACCATATATTTT	CASSGANLDGFSGNTIYF
TRBV5-6	TRBD1	.	TRBJ2-7	TGTGCCAGCAGCTTGGGCTGGACAGGGGGCTCCTACGAGCAGTACTTC	CASSLGWTGGSYEQYF
TRBV9	.	.	TRBJ1-1	TGTGCCAGCAGCCCCCCAGGGCTGAACACTGAAGCTTTCTTT	CASSPPGLNTEAFF
TRBV11-1	.	.	TRBJ1-2	TGTGCCAGCAGCCCAGGCGACAGCCACTATGGCTACACCTTC	CASSPGDSHYGYTF
TRBV30	TRBD1	.	TRBJ2-1	TGTGCCTGGGATAAACCGGGACAGGCCTACAATGAGCAGTTCTTC	CAWDKPGQAYNEQFF
TRBV12-2	.	.	TRBJ2-7	TGTGCAAGTCGCTTAGCGAGTTGGGCAGACGGGGACTACGAGCAGTACTTC	CASRLASWADGDYEQYF
TRBV7-2	.	.	TRBJ2-1	TGTGCCAGCAGCTTAGCCTACAATGAGCAGTTCTTC	CASSLAYNEQFF
TRBV6-5	.	.	TRBJ2-2	TGTGCCAGCAGTTATCTCGGTGGCGCGGAGACCGGGGAGCTGTTTTTT	CASSYLGGAETGELFF
TRBV11-2	TRBD2	.	TRBJ2-4	TGTGCCAGCAGCCCCAGCGGGACTAGCGGATACCTAGCCAAAAACATTCAGTACTTC	CASSPSGTSGYLAKNIQYF
TRBV28	TRBD1	.	TRBJ1-3	TGTGCCAGCAGTTTACTCTCGGGACAGGGGCCCATGGCCGGAAACACCATATATTTT	CASSLLSGQGPMAGNTIYF
TRBV14	.	few	TRBJ2-3	TGTGCCAGCAGCCCCTACCCGGTAGCTGAAGATACGCAGTATTTT	CASSPYPVAEDTQYF
TRBV10-3	.	once	TRBJ2-7	TGTGCCATCAGTGAGTCATCTATACTTTCCTACGAGCAGTACTTC	CAISESSILSYEQYF
TRBV5-8	.	.	TRBJ1-1	TGTGCCAGCACCTTGGGATATCGGGCTGAAGCTTTCTTT	CASTLGYRAEAFF
TRBV20-1	.	few	TRBJ1-5	TGCAGTGCCCAGGGTAGTGAGCCCCAGCATTTT	CSAQGSEPQHF
TRBV4-2	.	.	TRBJ1-3	TGTGCCAGCAGCCAAGAGGGCCCAGGTGCTGGAAACACCATATATTTT	CASSQEGPGAGNTIYF
TRBV2	.	.	TRBJ2-1	TGTGCCAGCAGTGAAGCGCTCGTTAATGAGCAGTTCTTC	CASSEALVNEQFF
TRBV28	TRBD1	.	TRBJ1-2	TGTGCCAGCACCTTAGGGGCCGACAGGGTTCAAACCGGACCCTATGGCTACACCTTC	CASTLGADRVQTGPYGYTF
TRBV7-9	TRBD2	.	TRBJ2-7	TGTGCCAGCAGCAGGCCGCGGGGGGCTAAGCAGTACTTC	CASSRPRGAKQYF
TRBV13	TRBD2	once	TRBJ2-3	TGTGCCAGCAGCGCCCCTGGGGCTAGCGGGAGTGAGGGCACAGATACGCAGTATTTT	CASSAPGASGSEGTDTQYF
TRBV19	.	.	TRBJ2-2	TGTGCCAGTAATACAGGGTTTGACGGGGAGCTGTTTTTT	CASNTGFDGELFF